These T cell receptor beta chains were read from a single sample in a study of shared clonotypes between healthy human individuals. Some clones are missing from TCRdb's copy, which holds only in-frame ones; the method was immunoSEQ multiplex PCR. Of roughly 2.1 million clones in the sample, just over 90% were seen once. Sequencing was performed on naive CD8+ T cells from PBMCs. Receptor source: a man younger than 30 in good health. Some clones in this sample may be carry-over from other donors' samples. Each CDR3 is given with its conserved first and last residue. A D gene is named only where the DNA matches it firmly. Rows may omit the clone size; those that give it use once, few, many or a size class.

J | D | V | size | CDR3 | DNA
TRBJ1-1 | NA | TRBV30 | few | CAWNPSDRLNTEAFF | TGTGCCTGGAACCCATCCGACAGGTTGAACACTGAAGCTTTCTTT
TRBJ2-2 | NA | TRBV6-5 | NA | CASSYWGAGGELFF | TGTGCCAGCAGTTACTGGGGGGCCGGCGGGGAGCTGTTTTTT
TRBJ2-2 | NA | TRBV27 | NA | CASSLGSVTGELFF | TGTGCCAGCAGTTTAGGCTCCGTCACCGGGGAGCTGTTTTTT
TRBJ1-3 | TRBD1 | TRBV9 | NA | CASSAPGQGASGNTIYF | TGTGCCAGCAGCGCTCCCGGACAGGGGGCCTCTGGAAACACCATATATTTT
TRBJ2-2 | TRBD1 | TRBV27 | NA | CASSRDRGYLDTGELFF | TGTGCCAGCAGTCGGGACAGGGGGTACTTGGACACCGGGGAGCTGTTTTTT
TRBJ2-3 | NA | TRBV7-9 | NA | CASSFLLSSSTDTQYF | TGTGCCAGCAGCTTTTTGCTTTCTTCTAGCACAGATACGCAGTATTTT
TRBJ1-5 | NA | TRBV28 | NA | CASRRTEYSNQPQHF | TGTGCCAGCAGGCGGACAGAATATAGCAATCAGCCCCAGCATTTT
TRBJ2-7 | NA | TRBV28 | once | CASSDRIPPGEQYF | TGTGCCAGCAGTGACAGGATACCCCCCGGCGAGCAGTACTTC
TRBJ1-1 | TRBD1 | TRBV5-6 | NA | CASSWIPGGGINTEAFF | TGTGCCAGCAGCTGGATCCCGGGAGGGGGCATAAACACTGAAGCTTTCTTT
TRBJ2-7 | NA | TRBV6-5 | NA | CASSPGLAQYF | TGTGCCAGCAGCCCCGGCTTAGCGCAGTACTTC
TRBJ2-7 | TRBD1 | TRBV28 | once | CASRGTGNYEQYF | TGTGCCAGCAGAGGGACAGGTAACTACGAGCAGTACTTC
TRBJ2-7 | NA | TRBV7-9 | NA | CASSLAGGSDRRF | TGTGCCAGCAGCTTAGCGGGTGGATCGGACAGACGGTTC
TRBJ1-1 | TRBD1 | TRBV29-1 | NA | CSAIQGASTEAFF | TGCAGCGCCATACAGGGGGCGAGCACTGAAGCTTTCTTT
TRBJ2-7 | NA | TRBV4-3 | NA | CASSQESGGTSYEQYF | TGCGCCAGCAGCCAAGAATCTGGGGGCACCTCCTACGAGCAGTACTTC
TRBJ2-1 | TRBD2 | TRBV9 | once | CASSAPTSGRGYEQFF | TGTGCCAGCAGCGCCCCGACTAGCGGGAGAGGGTATGAGCAGTTCTTC
TRBJ2-1 | NA | TRBV7-2 | NA | CASSPGSNEQFF | TGTGCCAGCAGCCCAGGGTCCAATGAGCAGTTCTTC
TRBJ2-7 | NA | TRBV9 | NA | CASGPGGGGTYEQYF | TGTGCCAGCGGTCCCGGAGGGGGGGGAACCTACGAGCAGTACTTC
TRBJ2-7 | NA | TRBV27 | NA | CASSFKFVRDEQYF | TGTGCCAGCAGTTTCAAGTTCGTGCGGGACGAGCAGTACTTC
TRBJ2-7 | TRBD2 | TRBV7-9 | NA | CASGSGRGEQYF | TGTGCCAGCGGTAGCGGGAGAGGGGAGCAGTACTTC
TRBJ2-1 | NA | TRBV5-1 | NA | CASSQPPGQLPIYNEQFF | TGCGCCAGCAGCCAGCCACCGGGTCAACTTCCAATATACAATGAGCAGTTCTTC
TRBJ2-1 | NA | TRBV29-1 | NA | CSVGGRASYNEQFF | TGCAGCGTTGGAGGGCGAGCCTCCTACAATGAGCAGTTCTTC
TRBJ2-5 | TRBD2 | TRBV7-6 | NA | CASSLSGRAQETQYF | TGTGCCAGCAGCTTAAGCGGGAGGGCCCAAGAGACCCAGTACTTC
TRBJ2-1 | TRBD2 | TRBV6-5 | once | CASSRTSGLEQFF | TGTGCCAGCAGCCGGACTAGCGGACTAGAGCAGTTCTTC
TRBJ2-7 | NA | TRBV7-9 | NA | CASSDRFSYEQYF | TGTGCCAGCAGCGACAGGTTCTCCTACGAGCAGTACTTC
TRBJ1-2 | NA | TRBV9 | NA | CASSVNTGNPYGYTF | TGTGCCAGCAGCGTAAACACCGGGAACCCTTATGGCTACACCTTC
TRBJ2-1 | TRBD2 | TRBV2 | NA | CASTTAGPTDYNEQFF | TGTGCCAGCACCACAGCGGGACCTACGGACTACAATGAGCAGTTCTTC
TRBJ1-3 | NA | TRBV7-2 | NA | CASSPSGSGNTIYF | TGTGCCAGCAGCCCTTCGGGTAGTGGAAACACCATATATTTT